This TCR beta chain stems from a study of a mutant IDH1 vaccine in newly diagnosed glioma. About the research overall: Treated patients had a mean age of around 40 years and a sex split that was approximately 62% male and roughly 40% female. Patients arrived already treated with radiotherapy, temozolomide, or both, most having had both. Broader study findings: Changes in the top peripheral T cell clonotypes seemingly had no bearing on pseudoprogression. Of all patients, about 93% showed vaccine-induced immune responses.

Germline V gives CDR1 SGDLS, CDR2 YYNGEE. CDR3 length equals 14 residues. V was trimmed by 4 bases and J by 3 bases, leaving 13 bases between them. Libraries were prepared by immunoSEQ multiplex PCR; TCRdb keeps only in-frame clonotypes and omits some of them. The sample shows about 60,000 clones, roughly nine tenths of them seen only once. Sample time point: week 35, safety follow-up. The investigators gave 300 ug of mutant IDH1 20-mer peptide in each vaccine dose, together with topical imiquimod. In regard to this clone: What it binds is unknown.

This chain uses TRBV9 with TRBJ1-2; D is perhaps TRBD1 (5 bases). This receptor was obtained from a man aged 40-49 years with glioma. The sample here was PBMCs, taken from a glioma patient whose treatment included an IDH1 peptide vaccine. As DNA, the CDR3 is TGTGCCAGCAGCCTGGGGCGTTCGGACTATGGCTACACCTTC. Encoded protein: CASSLGRSDYGYTF.